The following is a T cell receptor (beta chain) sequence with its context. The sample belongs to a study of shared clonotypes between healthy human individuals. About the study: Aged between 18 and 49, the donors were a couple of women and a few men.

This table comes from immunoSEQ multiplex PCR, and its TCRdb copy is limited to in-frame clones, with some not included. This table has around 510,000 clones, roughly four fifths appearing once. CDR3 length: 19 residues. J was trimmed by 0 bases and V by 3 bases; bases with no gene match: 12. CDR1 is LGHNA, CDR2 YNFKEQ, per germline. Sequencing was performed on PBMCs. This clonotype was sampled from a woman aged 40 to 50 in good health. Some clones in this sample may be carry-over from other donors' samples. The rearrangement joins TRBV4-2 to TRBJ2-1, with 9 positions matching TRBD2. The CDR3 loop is CASSHTGTSISSSYNEQFF. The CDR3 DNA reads TGTGCCAGCAGCCATACCGGGACTAGCATCTCCAGCTCCTACAATGAGCAGTTCTTC.